This TCR beta chain stems from a study of CD8 T cells in ankylosing spondylitis. There are many counts of this clonotype. Its antigen is not known. Study-level results: Within ankylosing spondylitis blood, a TCR beta motif made up of roughly eight highly homologous variants appeared to be characteristic.

TCRdb called the 5' RACE reads again in MiXCR, with one record for every CDR3 protein. Of fewer than 550,000 distinct CDR3 sequences in the sample, over 4% were seen once. The material sequenced was blood, either unsorted or a sorted T cell fraction (not recorded which). This TCR was sampled from a male donor with ankylosing spondylitis.

DNA for the CDR3: TGTGCCAGCAGTACGCTACCGGTCTACGAGCAGTACTTC. Translated, it gives CASSTLPVYEQYF. The gene calls are TRBV28 and TRBJ2-7; no firm D call. Deletions cut 5 bases from V and 3 bases from J, with 11 bases between. Germline V gene sequence: CDR1 MDHEN, CDR2 SYDVKM. The CDR3 consists of 13 residues.